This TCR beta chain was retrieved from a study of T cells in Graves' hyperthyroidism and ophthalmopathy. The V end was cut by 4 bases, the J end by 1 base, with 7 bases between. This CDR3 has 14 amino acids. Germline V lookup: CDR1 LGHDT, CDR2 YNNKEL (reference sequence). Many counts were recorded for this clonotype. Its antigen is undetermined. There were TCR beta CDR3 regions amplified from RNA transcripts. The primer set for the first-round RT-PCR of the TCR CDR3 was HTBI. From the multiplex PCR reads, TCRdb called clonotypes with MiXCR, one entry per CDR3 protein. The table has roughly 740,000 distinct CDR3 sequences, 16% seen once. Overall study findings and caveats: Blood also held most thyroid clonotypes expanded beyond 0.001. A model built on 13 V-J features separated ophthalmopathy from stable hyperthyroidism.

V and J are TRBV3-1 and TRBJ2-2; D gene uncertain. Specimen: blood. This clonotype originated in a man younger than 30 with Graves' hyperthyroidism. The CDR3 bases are TGTGCCAGCAGCCGGGTAGTGAACACCGGGGAGCTGTTTTTT. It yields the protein CASSRVVNTGELFF.